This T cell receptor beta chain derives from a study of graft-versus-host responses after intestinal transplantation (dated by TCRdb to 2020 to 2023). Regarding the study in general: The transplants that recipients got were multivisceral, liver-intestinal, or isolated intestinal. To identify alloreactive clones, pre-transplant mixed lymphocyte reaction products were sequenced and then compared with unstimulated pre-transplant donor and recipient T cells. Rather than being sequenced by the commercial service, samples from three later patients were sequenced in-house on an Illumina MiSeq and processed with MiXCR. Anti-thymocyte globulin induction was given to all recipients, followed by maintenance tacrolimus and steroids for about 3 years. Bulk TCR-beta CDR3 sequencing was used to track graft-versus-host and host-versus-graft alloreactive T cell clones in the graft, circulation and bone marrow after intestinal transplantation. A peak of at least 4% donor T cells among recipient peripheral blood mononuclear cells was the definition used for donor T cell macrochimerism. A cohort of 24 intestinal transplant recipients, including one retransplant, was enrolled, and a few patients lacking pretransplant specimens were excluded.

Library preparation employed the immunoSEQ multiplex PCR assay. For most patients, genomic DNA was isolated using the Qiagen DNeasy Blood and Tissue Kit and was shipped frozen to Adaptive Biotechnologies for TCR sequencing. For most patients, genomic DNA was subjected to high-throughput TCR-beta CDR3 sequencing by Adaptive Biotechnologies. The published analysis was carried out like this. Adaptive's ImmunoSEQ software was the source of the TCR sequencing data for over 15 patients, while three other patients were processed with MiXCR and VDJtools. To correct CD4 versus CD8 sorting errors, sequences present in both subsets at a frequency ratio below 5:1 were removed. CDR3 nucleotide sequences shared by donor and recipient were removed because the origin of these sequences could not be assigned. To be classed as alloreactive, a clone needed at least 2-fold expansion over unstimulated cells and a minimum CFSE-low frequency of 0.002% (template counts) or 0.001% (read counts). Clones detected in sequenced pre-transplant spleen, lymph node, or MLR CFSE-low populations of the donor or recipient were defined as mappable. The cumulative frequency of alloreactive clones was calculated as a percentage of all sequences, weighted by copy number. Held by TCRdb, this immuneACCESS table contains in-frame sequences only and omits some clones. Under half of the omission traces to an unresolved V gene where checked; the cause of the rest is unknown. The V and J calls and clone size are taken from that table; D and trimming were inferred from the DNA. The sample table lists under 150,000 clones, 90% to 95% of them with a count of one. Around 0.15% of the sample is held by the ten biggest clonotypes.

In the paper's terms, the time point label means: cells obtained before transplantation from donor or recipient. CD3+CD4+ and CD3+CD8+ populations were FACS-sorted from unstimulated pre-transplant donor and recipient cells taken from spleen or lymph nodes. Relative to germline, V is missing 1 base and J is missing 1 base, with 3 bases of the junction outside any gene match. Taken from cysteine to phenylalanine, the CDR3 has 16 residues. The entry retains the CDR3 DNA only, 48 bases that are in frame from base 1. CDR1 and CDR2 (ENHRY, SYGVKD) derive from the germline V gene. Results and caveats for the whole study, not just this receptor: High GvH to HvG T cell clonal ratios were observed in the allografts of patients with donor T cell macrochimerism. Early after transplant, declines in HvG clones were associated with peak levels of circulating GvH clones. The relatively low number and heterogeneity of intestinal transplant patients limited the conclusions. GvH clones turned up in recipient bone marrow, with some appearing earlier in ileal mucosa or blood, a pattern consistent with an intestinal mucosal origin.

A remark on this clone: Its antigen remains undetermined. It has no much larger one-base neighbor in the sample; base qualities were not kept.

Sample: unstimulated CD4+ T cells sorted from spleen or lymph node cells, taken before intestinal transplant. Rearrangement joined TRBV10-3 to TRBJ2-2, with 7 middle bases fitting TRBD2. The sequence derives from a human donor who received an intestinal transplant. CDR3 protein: CAISEWTGGNTGELFF. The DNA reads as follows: TGTGCCATCAGTGAGTGGACGGGGGGGAACACCGGGGAGCTGTTTTTT.